Reported below is one T cell receptor (beta chain). The antigen is undetermined. This record comes from a study of beta chain features in type 1 diabetes. All of the isolated RNA was reverse transcribed, so expressed TCRB transcripts were sequenced. The data were produced by immunoSEQ multiplex PCR, yet TCRdb's version contains in-frame clones alone and is incomplete. This table holds 300,000 to 400,000 clones, about a tenth found once. This CDR3 is 15 amino acids long. Germline lookup yields CDR1 MNHEY and CDR2 SVGAGI. The V segment lost 7 bases and the J segment 8 bases; nucleotides outside the gene matches: 6. Study outcomes and limitations: In every one of the four CD4+ subsets, TCRB CDR3s were moderately but significantly shorter in Type 1 diabetes patients. Sequencing used cDNA, and cells with high TCR expression could therefore be over-represented. Individuals with type 1 diabetes displayed fewer insertions and more deletions at VDJ junctions.

This TCR was recovered from a man younger than 40 with type 1 diabetes. The chain links TRBV6-5 to TRBJ1-6; 12 positions match TRBD1. Sequencing was carried out using central memory CD4+ T cells from blood. The CDR3 reads CASTGTGGADSPLHF. CDR3 bases: TGTGCCAGCACCGGGACAGGGGGCGCGGATTCACCCCTCCACTTT.